This T cell receptor (beta chain) was found in a study of cytomegalovirus exposure and HLA in healthy donors. Study details: In terms of ancestry, the Caucasian-associated cluster contained about four fifths of the roughly 400 genotyped donors. General observations from the study: Excluded: some indistinguishable V segments such as TRBV6-2 and TRBV6-3. DRB1 showed the most TCR associations and HLA-C the fewest in a later analysis, as rates varied by HLA locus.

The donors gave bone marrow, and they were healthy. CDR1 and CDR2 from the germline V gene are MNHEY and SVGAGI. This CDR3 contains 14 residues. Trimming removed 0 bases at V and 9 bases at J, with 12 bases between. As concerns this clone: What it recognizes is unknown.

With 60 Vbeta and 13 Jbeta primers, the PCR was carried out. Sequencing used immunoSEQ multiplex PCR; TCRdb keeps in-frame clones, though not all of them. The sample lists about 130,000 clones; over 60% were seen once. The sequence was obtained from a man aged 25-45 years in good health and CMV-seronegative. Sequenced material: PBMCs. This chain joins TRBV6-5 and TRBJ2-1, with D possibly being TRBD2 (5 bases). The CDR3 sequence: CASSYSALAGEQFF. The CDR3 region has the DNA TGTGCCAGCAGTTACTCGGCACTGGCGGGTGAGCAGTTCTTC.